The 31 T cell receptor beta chains reported below all come from one sample, sequenced in a study of T cell clonotyping in hematopoietic cell transplantation. Sequencing used immunoSEQ multiplex PCR; TCRdb keeps in-frame clones, though not all of them. The table has around 13,000 clones, approximately 80% seen once. Described time point: recipient sample about 28 days before transplant, after cytoreduction. This specimen was peripheral blood mononuclear cells, taken before stem cell transplant. The receptors shown here come from a man in his sixties with acute myeloid leukemia. Some clones in this sample may be carry-over from other donors' samples.

V and J are TRBV6-6 and TRBJ1-5; the match to TRBD1 covers 7 bases. Germline V gene sequence: CDR1 MNHNY, CDR2 SVGAGI (reference sequence). CDR3 length: 14 residues. V shed 4 bases, J shed 4 bases, and the junction held 4 bases outside the gene matches. As DNA, the CDR3 is TGTGCCAGCAGTTCCCTCAGGGGGAATCAGCCCCAGCATTTT. Encoded protein: CASSSLRGNQPQHF.

This clone was seen more than once but under ten times. The chain combines TRBV6-4 with TRBJ1-6; D remains ambiguous. The germline CDR1 and CDR2 sequences are MRHNA and SNTAGT. The ends were cut back, 0 bases at V and 10 bases at J, with 7 bases in the middle. The CDR3 has 13 amino acids. The DNA for the CDR3 is TGTGCCAGCAGTGACTCTCTAGGCTCACCCCTCCACTTT. This gives the protein CASSDSLGSPLHF.

The rearrangement links TRBV7-2 to TRBJ2-7, with D perhaps assigned TRBD1 or TRBD2 (7 bases each). The CDR3 runs to 14 residues. V lost 2 bases and J lost 5, with 13 bases in between. The germline gives CDR1 SGHTA, CDR2 FQGNSA. DNA for the CDR3: TGTGCCAGCAGCTTAATGCAGGGGGGGAACGAGCAGTACTTC. Protein product: CASSLMQGGNEQYF.

The chain has TRBV19 and TRBJ2-3; D gene unclear. V shed 1 base and J shed 6 bases, with 2 bases lying between them. Per the germline V gene, CDR1 is LNHDA and CDR2 is SQIVND (reference sequence). The CDR3 sequence is 11 residues long. The CDR3 loop is CASSIADTQYF. For the CDR3, the DNA is TGTGCCAGTAGTATAGCCGATACGCAGTATTTT.

The chain joins TRBV19 to TRBJ2-3; D gene unclear. V gave up 7 bases and J gave up 0 bases, with 17 bases separating them. From germline, CDR1 is LNHDA and CDR2 SQIVND (reference sequence). CDR3 size: 16 residues. The CDR3 DNA reads TGTGCCAGTACCATTCGGACGTCAGCTAGCACAGATACGCAGTATTTT. This encodes CASTIRTSASTDTQYF.

The rearrangement joins TRBV2 to TRBJ2-1; D is undetermined. CDR3 length: 14 amino acids. The germline V gene encodes CDR1 SNHLY and CDR2 FYNNEI. V dropped 7 bases and J dropped 0 bases, with 10 bases sitting between them. The chain's CDR3 is CASIRAPSYNEQFF. CDR3 bases: TGTGCCAGCATTCGGGCACCCTCCTACAATGAGCAGTTCTTC.

This clone has just a few counts. The V gene is TRBV7-2, the J gene TRBJ2-5, with D perhaps being TRBD1 or TRBD2 (6 bases each). The end of the DNA fits TRBJ2-7 better, so the J call may be wrong. The CDR3 sequence is 13 residues long. The germline V gene has CDR1 SGHTA and CDR2 FQGNSA. CDR3 protein: CASTGIQGGEQYF. Here the CDR3 DNA reads TGTGCCAGCACCGGTATACAGGGAGGCGAGCAGTACTTC.

This rearrangement joins TRBV9 to TRBJ2-1; 9 bases match TRBD2. The CDR3 covers 14 residues. Looked up from germline, CDR1 is SGDLS and CDR2 is YYNGEE. The V gene end was trimmed by 5 bases and the J gene end by 5 bases; junction bases not matched to a gene: 5. CDR3 amino acids: CASRASGGNNEQFF. In DNA, the CDR3 is TGTGCCAGCAGGGCGAGCGGGGGGAACAATGAGCAGTTCTTC.

The chain combines TRBV7-2 with TRBJ2-3; TRBD2 agrees at 7 bases. CDR1 is SGHTA, CDR2 FQGNSA, per germline. The CDR3 has 17 amino acids. V lost 4 bases and J lost 5; bases outside the gene matches: 15. Here the CDR3 DNA reads TGTGCCAGCAGCTCCCAACCAAGCGGGACCCCGGGAGATACGCAGTATTTT. Residues: CASSSQPSGTPGDTQYF.

The gene calls are TRBV27 and TRBJ1-6; 7 nucleotides match TRBD1. CDR3 length equals 15 residues. V lost 7 bases to trimming and J lost 8 bases; unmatched junction nucleotides: 11. Germline lookup yields CDR1 MNHEY and CDR2 SMNVEV (reference sequence). The CDR3 bases are TGTGCCAGCAAGAGGGCAGGGGGATATGATTCACCCCTCCACTTT. It yields the protein CASKRAGGYDSPLHF.

This chain uses TRBV7-3 with TRBJ2-3; TRBD2 is a possible D gene (7 bases). The CDR3 contains 17 residues. In germline, CDR1 is SGHTA, CDR2 FQGTGA. The V and J ends lost 5 bases and 5 bases respectively, with 23 bases between them. CDR3 region: CASSPIALAKGGDTQYF. The CDR3 DNA reads as TGTGCCAGCAGCCCTATCGCACTAGCGAAAGGGGGAGATACGCAGTATTTT.

The chain is built from TRBV12-5 and TRBJ2-7; D is unresolved. V lost 1 base and J 3 bases, leaving 7 bases between the germline ends. Germline V CDR1 and CDR2: LGHNT, FRNRAP. The CDR3 spans 13 residues. The CDR3 DNA follows: TGTGCTAGTGGTTTGGACGCTCACTACGAGCAGTACTTC. Its protein is CASGLDAHYEQYF. The variable domain in full, with the rest retrieved from reference TRBV12-5 and TRBJ2-7, is DARVTQTPRHKVTEMGQEVTMRCQPILGHNTVFWYRQTMMQGLELLAYFRNRAPLDDSGMPKDRFSAEMPDATLATLKIQPSEPRDSAVYFCASGLDAHYEQYFGPGTRLTVT.

Of note for this clone: A read error may account for a junction end that differs from germline. The chain recombines TRBV9 with TRBJ1-5, with a tentative D call TRBD1 (6 bases). The CDR3 loop spans 16 amino acids. Germline-derived CDR1 and CDR2 are SGDLS and YYNGEE. The CDR3 reads CANSPGETYSNQPQHF. The CDR3 DNA sequence: TGTGCCAACAGCCCAGGGGAGACATATAGCAATCAGCCCCAGCATTTT.

The chain is built from TRBV7-2 and TRBJ2-2, with D maybe TRBD2 (6 bases). This CDR3 comprises 16 residues. Germline V gene lookup returns CDR1 SGHTA and CDR2 FQGNSA. Trimming removed 2 bases at V and 6 bases at J, with 16 bases between. As DNA, the CDR3 is TGTGCCAGCAGCTTAACTACTGCCTGGGGGGCCGGGGAGCTGTTTTTT. Protein sequence: CASSLTTAWGAGELFF.

CDR3 in amino acids: CASSVVGQGARNEQFF. CDR3 DNA: TGTGCCAGCAGCGTAGTGGGCCAGGGGGCCCGGAATGAGCAGTTCTTC. The chain couples TRBV9 to TRBJ2-1; 8 bases are a match to TRBD1. V lost 0 bases, J lost 7 bases, and 9 bases stayed unmatched. The CDR3 runs 16 residues. CDR1 SGDLS and CDR2 YYNGEE come from the germline V gene.

The chain links TRBV6-6 to TRBJ1-5; D might be TRBD1 (6 bases). The V and J ends lost 6 bases and 3 bases respectively, with 18 bases between them. This CDR3 has 16 amino acids. In germline, CDR1 is MNHNY, CDR2 SVGAGI (reference sequence). CDR3 loop: CASSNPNRDLNQPQHF. The DNA of the CDR3 is TGTGCCAGCAGCAACCCGAACAGGGACCTCAATCAGCCCCAGCATTTT.

V usage is TRBV28 and J usage is TRBJ2-7, with 7 bases matching TRBD2. J lost 0 bases, V lost 10 bases, and 12 bases had no gene match. The CDR3 is 15 residues long. The germline V gene encodes CDR1 MDHEN and CDR2 SYDVKM. This chain's CDR3 is CATCDGRRRSYEQYF. The CDR3 DNA follows: TGTGCCACCTGTGACGGGAGGCGGCGCTCCTACGAGCAGTACTTC.

The CDR3 DNA is TGTGCCAGCAGCGTAAGGGACAGGGGTAGATGGGACTCAACTGGGGAGCAGTACTTC. Translated: CASSVRDRGRWDSTGEQYF. This chain uses TRBV9 with TRBJ2-7, with 10 bases aligning to TRBD1. With 1 base clipped from V and 7 bases from J, the junction kept 20 bases outside the gene matches. The CDR3 covers 19 residues. Per germline, CDR1 SGDLS and CDR2 YYNGEE.

As regards this clone: The junction does not match germline at one end; this may be a read error. This chain links TRBV2 with TRBJ2-3; a possible D gene is TRBD1 (5 bases). Germline V lookup: CDR1 SNHLY, CDR2 FYNNEI. This CDR3 contains 14 residues. The CDR3 bases are TGTGACAGCACAAGCGCCTTGGGGCAGGGTACGCAGTATTTT. Protein sequence: CDSTSALGQGTQYF. The whole variable domain, remainder taken from reference TRBV2 and TRBJ2-3, is EPEVTQTPSHQVTQMGQEVILRCVPISNHLYFYWYRQILGQKVEFLVSFYNNEISEKSEIFDDQFSVERPDGSNFTLKIRSTKLEDSAMYFCDSTSALGQGTQYFGPGTRLTVL.

The rearrangement uses TRBV19 and TRBJ2-1; 7 positions match TRBD2. The germline CDR1 and CDR2 sequences are LNHDA and SQIVND (reference sequence). Trimming at V came to 8 bases and at J to 9 bases, leaving 13 bases not matched to a gene. There are 14 residues in the CDR3. DNA of the CDR3: TGTGCCAGTTCCCAGCCCCGACTAGCCTTTGAGCAGTTCTTC. Amino acid sequence: CASSQPRLAFEQFF.

This CDR3 is CASSVDQGLGQPQHF. CDR3 coding DNA: TGTGCCAGCAGCGTAGATCAAGGCCTGGGTCAGCCCCAGCATTTT. The chain uses TRBV9 and TRBJ1-5, with D unclear. CDR1 SGDLS and CDR2 YYNGEE come from the germline V gene. Between the trimmed V and J ends, which lost 0 bases and 6 bases, there was a span of 13 bases. The CDR3 sequence is 15 residues long. Filled out from reference TRBV9 and TRBJ1-5, the complete variable domain reads DSGVTQTPKHLITATGQRVTLRCSPRSGDLSVYWYQQSLDQGLQFLIQYYNGEERAKGNILERFSAQQFPDLHSELNLSSLELGDSALYFCASSVDQGLGQPQHFGDGTRLSIL.

In this sample, this clone turned up once. The gene calls are TRBV6-5 and TRBJ2-1; perhaps TRBD1 as D (6 bases). The ends were cut back, 6 bases at V and 13 bases at J, with 16 bases in the middle. CDR3 length equals 12 residues. Germline V gene lookup returns CDR1 MNHEY and CDR2 SVGAGI. CDR3 sequence: CASSRETGNQFF. CDR3 sequence (DNA): TGTGCCAGCAGCCGAGAGACAGGTAACCAGTTCTTC.

V is TRBV30 and J is TRBJ2-5, with D uncertain. Trimming removed 2 bases from V and 2 bases from J, with 3 bases in between. The CDR3 has 11 amino acids. Germline V gene data show CDR1 as GTSNPN and CDR2 as SVGIG (reference sequence). CDR3 nucleotide sequence: TGTGCCTGGAGTCGGCAAGAGACCCAGTACTTC. As protein: CAWSRQETQYF.

This sequence joins TRBV18 and TRBJ2-5; the match to TRBD2 covers 13 bases. The CDR3 length is 17 residues. Germline V CDR1 and CDR2: KGHSH, LQKENI. V trimming: 3 bases; J trimming: 4 bases; junction bases outside the gene matches: 8. The CDR3 bases are TGTGCCAGCTCACCGACTAGCGGGGGGCCCATCGGAGAGACCCAGTACTTC. Its translation is CASSPTSGGPIGETQYF.

The chain uses TRBV27 and TRBJ2-5; D is possibly TRBD1 or TRBD2 (5 bases each). V lost 2 bases and J lost 4, with 17 bases in between. CDR1 and CDR2 (germline): MNHEY, SMNVEV (reference sequence). This CDR3 spans 16 amino acids. The CDR3 nucleotides are TGTGCCAGCAGTTTAGGCCGTGGGACGGTGGGAGAGACCCAGTACTTC. Residues: CASSLGRGTVGETQYF.

The chain couples TRBV5-1 to TRBJ2-1; perhaps TRBD1 as D (6 bases). Germline V CDR1 and CDR2: SGHRS, YFSETQ. CDR3 length equals 14 residues. V was clipped by 3 bases and J by 6 bases, with 13 bases between them. The CDR3 sequence is CASSSQGSGNEQFF. In DNA, the CDR3 is TGCGCCAGCAGCTCGCAGGGGTCGGGCAATGAGCAGTTCTTC.

This clone appeared a few times. The CDR3 sequence is CSVRRQGDGEQFF. The CDR3 DNA reads as TGCAGCGTCAGACGTCAGGGGGACGGTGAGCAGTTCTTC. The chain employs TRBV29-1 and TRBJ2-1; 7 nucleotides align to TRBD1. Germline assignment: CDR1 SQVTM and CDR2 ANQGSEA. The CDR3 spans 13 residues. V gave up 6 bases and J gave up 9 bases; unmatched junction bases: 11.

V and J are TRBV7-8 and TRBJ2-5, with 11 bases matching TRBD2. Germline values: CDR1 SGHVS, CDR2 FQNEAQ. The CDR3 runs 16 residues. With 1 base clipped from V and 2 bases from J, the junction kept 3 bases outside the gene matches. CDR3 region: CASSLGLAGGQETQYF. Here the CDR3 DNA reads TGTGCCAGCAGCTTAGGCCTAGCGGGGGGACAAGAGACCCAGTACTTC.

This clone was detected once. V gene TRBV5-1 combines with J gene TRBJ1-2; 9 bases are shared with TRBD1. V lost 0 bases to trimming and J lost 3 bases; unmatched junction nucleotides: 15. This CDR3 comprises 19 residues. Per germline, CDR1 SGHRS and CDR2 YFSETQ. Here the CDR3 DNA reads TGCGCCAGCAGCTTGGCCACAGGGGGCGCGAGAGTTAAGGACTATGGCTACACCTTC. Its translation is CASSLATGGARVKDYGYTF.

The gene calls are TRBV6-5 and TRBJ1-1; 10 bases align to TRBD1. The CDR3 is made up of 14 amino acids. Germline V CDR1 and CDR2: MNHEY, SVGAGI. With V trimmed by 0 bases and J by 6 bases, 1 base remained unmatched. CDR3 sequence reads: CASSYSGTGAEAFF. CDR3 nucleotide sequence: TGTGCCAGCAGTTACTCGGGGACAGGGGCTGAAGCTTTCTTT.

The chain is built from TRBV7-9 and TRBJ1-1, with a tentative D call TRBD1 (6 bases). V was shortened by 1 base and J by 6 bases, with 12 bases between the two germline ends. This CDR3 comprises 14 residues. Germline-derived CDR1 and CDR2 are SEHNR and FQNEAQ (reference sequence). CDR3 amino acids: CASSLVQAGAEAFF. CDR3 DNA sequence: TGTGCCAGCAGCTTAGTTCAGGCAGGGGCTGAAGCTTTCTTT.